A selection of T cell receptor beta chains follows, all from one sample in a study of technical replicates of blood from several donors. Sequencing used immunoSEQ multiplex PCR; TCRdb keeps in-frame clones, though not all of them. Of about 90,000 clones in the sample, just under 95% are singletons; the top ten hold around 0.24%. Sequenced sample: T cells isolated from PBMCs. All receptors derive from a human donor in good health. CDR3s include the opening cysteine and the closing phenylalanine or tryptophan.

V	J	CDR3
TRBV28	TRBJ2-4	CASSFVTIQNIQYF
TRBV10-3	TRBJ2-1	CAIRREALNEQFF
TRBV29-1	TRBJ2-2	CSVDSGGVSWFNTGELFF
TRBV7-6	TRBJ1-2	CASSLGDRAGYTF
TRBV7-9	TRBJ1-2	CASSSWTANYGYTF
TRBV18	TRBJ2-7	CASSLAAGGAYEQYF
TRBV6-5	TRBJ1-1	CASSYYYMNTEAFF
TRBV4-1	TRBJ2-7	CASSQVQKTSYEQYF
TRBV6-1	TRBJ2-5	CASSGPTGDATETQYF
TRBV5-1	TRBJ1-2	CASSTGAGDGYTF
TRBV19	TRBJ2-7	CASSRDSYEQYF
TRBV28	TRBJ1-5	CASSEPGQGLGRNQPQHF
TRBV5-4	TRBJ2-7	CASSGQGGYEQYF
TRBV9	TRBJ1-5	CASSREGTDQPQHF
TRBV11-2	TRBJ1-5	CASSPQTGTVHQPQHF
TRBV5-1	TRBJ2-1	CASSLVVAANTYNEQFF
TRBV5-1	TRBJ2-1	CASSLGRGTYNEQFF
TRBV5-1	TRBJ2-5	CASSYRQGSPAATQYF
TRBV11-3	TRBJ1-1	CASSHPPPGGTEAFF
TRBV27	TRBJ2-2	CASSPRTGVSGELFF
TRBV6-5	TRBJ1-1	CATEAGTGNTEAFF
TRBV13	TRBJ2-3	CASSFVLAGGTTDTQYF
TRBV6-5	TRBJ1-2	CASSRQGSDGYTF
TRBV28	TRBJ1-1	CASSFPLTGNTEAFF
TRBV7-9	TRBJ1-5	CASSLGSYSNQPQHF
TRBV9	TRBJ2-7	CASSGSSYEQYF
TRBV27	TRBJ1-1	CASRGPQGTGREAFF
TRBV10-1	TRBJ1-4	CASSEGSTGMDEKLFF
TRBV5-5	TRBJ1-4	CASSLISGNEKLFF
TRBV18	TRBJ2-1	CASSPDSSYNEQFF
TRBV5-1	TRBJ1-5	CASSSGANQPQHF
TRBV28	TRBJ1-5	CASSLTGIEDQPQHF
TRBV10-3	TRBJ2-5	CAISDLGGGARDQYF
TRBV28	TRBJ1-2	CASSFWIRVEDGYTF
TRBV19	TRBJ1-5	CASTRGWRRGQPQHF
TRBV18	TRBJ2-5	CASSPRQNQETQYF
TRBV27	TRBJ1-2	CASSLGRTGRYGYTF
TRBV10-1	TRBJ2-2	CASSELAGFVGGELFF
TRBV15	TRBJ1-4	CATSRDRGGESEKLFF
TRBV7-9	TRBJ2-7	CASSLAVDRGSEQYF
TRBV25-1	TRBJ2-1	CASSQGLASGEFF
TRBV27	TRBJ2-7	CASSLAGRSFYEQYF
TRBV9	TRBJ2-3	CASSGRTDTQYF
TRBV9	TRBJ2-7	CASSVGPGITFQEQYF
TRBV6-1	TRBJ1-2	CASKGTANYGYTF
TRBV6-5	TRBJ2-6	CASRRQGYGANVLTF
TRBV29-1	TRBJ1-1	CSARDRTFAEAFF
TRBV19	TRBJ1-2	CASSIDRGNGYTF
TRBV5-1	TRBJ2-1	CASRLTGIVYNEQFF
TRBV6-1	TRBJ2-7	CASSEIQEQYF